This T cell receptor (beta chain) was profiled in a study of T cells in Graves' hyperthyroidism and ophthalmopathy. Subjects with ophthalmopathy showed a Clinical Activity Score no lower than 3, a NOSPECS grade no lower than 4, and a duration shorter than 3 months. Around 10 ml fresh peripheral blood yielded the PBMCs. Looked up from germline, CDR1 is MGHRA and CDR2 is YSYEKL. This CDR3 comprises 16 residues. With 4 bases removed from V and 9 bases from J, the gap between germline ends came to 24 bases. Researchers took RNA transcripts and amplified the TCR beta CDR3 regions from them. A set of HTBI primers served as the primers for a first-round RT-PCR of the TCR CDR3. TCRdb re-called the multiplex PCR reads through MiXCR, storing one row per CDR3 protein. The sample records a few hundred thousand distinct CDR3 sequences, nearly 15% being singletons.

The chain joins TRBV4-1 to TRBJ2-5, with a weak D call TRBD1 (6 bases). The sequence derives from a woman in her sixties or seventies with Graves' ophthalmopathy. Sequenced sample: blood. The chain's CDR3 is CASSPGTRRPIVAQYF. As DNA, the CDR3 is TGCGCCAGCAGCCCCGGGACAAGGCGGCCAATCGTAGCCCAGTACTTC.